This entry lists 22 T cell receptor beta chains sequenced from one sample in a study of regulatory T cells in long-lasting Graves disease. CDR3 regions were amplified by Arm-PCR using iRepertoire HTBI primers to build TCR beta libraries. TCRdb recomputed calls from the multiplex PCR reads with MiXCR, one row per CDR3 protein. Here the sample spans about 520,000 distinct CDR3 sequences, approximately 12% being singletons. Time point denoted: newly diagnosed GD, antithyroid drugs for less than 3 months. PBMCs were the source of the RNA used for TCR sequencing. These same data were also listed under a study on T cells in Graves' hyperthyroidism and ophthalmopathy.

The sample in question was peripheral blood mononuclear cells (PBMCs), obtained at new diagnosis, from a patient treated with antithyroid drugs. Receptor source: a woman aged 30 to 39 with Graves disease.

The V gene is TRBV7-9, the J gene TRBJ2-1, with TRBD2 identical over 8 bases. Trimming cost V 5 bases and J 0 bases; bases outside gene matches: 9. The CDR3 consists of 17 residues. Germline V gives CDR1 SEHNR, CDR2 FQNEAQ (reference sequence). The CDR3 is CASSLISGGSSYNEQFF. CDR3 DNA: TGTGCCAGCAGCCTAATAAGCGGGGGCAGCTCCTACAATGAGCAGTTCTTC.

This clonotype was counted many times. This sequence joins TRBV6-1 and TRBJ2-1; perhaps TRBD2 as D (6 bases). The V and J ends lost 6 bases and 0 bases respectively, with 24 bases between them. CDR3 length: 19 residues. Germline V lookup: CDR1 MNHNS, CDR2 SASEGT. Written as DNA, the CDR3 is TGTGCCAGCAGGAAGGGACGAGAGCGGGCGACGATCTCCTACAATGAGCAGTTCTTC. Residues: CASRKGRERATISYNEQFF.

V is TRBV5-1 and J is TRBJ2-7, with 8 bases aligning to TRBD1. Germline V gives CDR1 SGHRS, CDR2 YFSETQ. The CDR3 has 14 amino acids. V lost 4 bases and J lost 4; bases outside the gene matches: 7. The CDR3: CASSLTGQVYEQYF. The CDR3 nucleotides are TGCGCCAGCAGCCTTACGGGACAGGTATACGAGCAGTACTTC.

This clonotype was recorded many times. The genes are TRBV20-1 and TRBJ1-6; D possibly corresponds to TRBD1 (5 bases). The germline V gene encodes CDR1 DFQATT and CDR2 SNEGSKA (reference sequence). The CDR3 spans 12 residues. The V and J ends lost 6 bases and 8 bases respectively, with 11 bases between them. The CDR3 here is CSARQGYSPLHF. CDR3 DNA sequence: TGCAGTGCCCGGCAGGGTTATTCACCCCTCCACTTT.

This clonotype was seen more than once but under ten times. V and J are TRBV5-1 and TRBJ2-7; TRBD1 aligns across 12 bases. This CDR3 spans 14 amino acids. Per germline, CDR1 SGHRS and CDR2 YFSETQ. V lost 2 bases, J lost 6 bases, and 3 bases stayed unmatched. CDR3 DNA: TGCGCCAGCAGCTTCGGGACAGGGGGCGCCGAGCAGTACTTC. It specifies CASSFGTGGAEQYF.

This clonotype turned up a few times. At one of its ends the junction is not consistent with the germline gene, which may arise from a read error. In DNA form, the CDR3 reads TGTGCGTATATAAAGCCTAATTCTAACTATGGCTACAGCTTC. This gives the protein CAYIKPNSNYGYSF. The V call is TRBV5-4, the J call TRBJ1-2; D not certain. In germline, CDR1 is SGHNT, CDR2 YYREEE (reference sequence). This CDR3 comprises 14 residues.

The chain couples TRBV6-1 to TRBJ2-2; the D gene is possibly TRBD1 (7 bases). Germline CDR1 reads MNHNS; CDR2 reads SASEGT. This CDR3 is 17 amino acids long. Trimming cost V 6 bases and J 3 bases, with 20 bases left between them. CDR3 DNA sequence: TGTGCCAGCAGAAGAATGACGACAGGGAGGTACACCGGGGAGCTGTTTTTT. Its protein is CASRRMTTGRYTGELFF.

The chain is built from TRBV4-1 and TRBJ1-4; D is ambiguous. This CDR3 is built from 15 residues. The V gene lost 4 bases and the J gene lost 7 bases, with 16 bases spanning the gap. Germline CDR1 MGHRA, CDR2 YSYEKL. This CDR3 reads CASSREGTGVEKLFF. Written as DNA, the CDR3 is TGCGCCAGCAGCCGAGAGGGAACTGGGGTTGAAAAACTGTTTTTT.

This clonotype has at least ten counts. DNA for the CDR3: TGCAGTGCCTCTCTTCCAGGGGGGCATATAGGGGAGCAGTTCTTC. Its translation: CSASLPGGHIGEQFF. The chain is built from TRBV20-1 and TRBJ2-1, with a weak D call TRBD1 (7 bases). The germline V gene has CDR1 DFQATT and CDR2 SNEGSKA (reference sequence). The CDR3 spans 15 residues. Trimming took off 6 bases at V and 10 bases at J, with 25 bases between the two ends.

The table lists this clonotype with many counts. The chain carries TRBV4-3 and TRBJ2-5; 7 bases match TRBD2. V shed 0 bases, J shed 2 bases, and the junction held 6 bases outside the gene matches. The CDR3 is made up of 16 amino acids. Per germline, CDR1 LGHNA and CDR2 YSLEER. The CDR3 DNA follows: TGCGCCAGCAGCCAAGATTGGGCGGGAGAACAAGAGACCCAGTACTTC. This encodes CASSQDWAGEQETQYF.

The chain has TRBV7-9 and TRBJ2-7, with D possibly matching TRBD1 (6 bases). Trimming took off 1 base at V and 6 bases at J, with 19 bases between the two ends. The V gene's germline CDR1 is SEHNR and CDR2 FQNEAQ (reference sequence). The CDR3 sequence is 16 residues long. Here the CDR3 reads CASSLVYDRQVGEQYF. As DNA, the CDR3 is TGTGCCAGCAGCTTAGTCTACGACCGACAGGTCGGCGAGCAGTACTTC.

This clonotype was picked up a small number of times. The CDR3 nucleotides read TGTGCCAGCAGCTTAGAGGTCGCGAGGGATCAGTACTTC. This gives the protein CASSLEVARDQYF. The rearrangement joins TRBV7-3 to TRBJ2-4; tentatively, D is TRBD2 (5 bases). CDR3 length: 13 residues. Germline V gene sequence: CDR1 SGHTA, CDR2 FQGTGA. The V end was cut by 2 bases, the J end by 12 bases, with 14 bases between. The full variable domain, rest sourced from reference TRBV7-3 and TRBJ2-4, is GAGVSQTPSNKVTEKGKYVELRCDPISGHTALYWYRQSLGQGPEFLIYFQGTGAADDSGLPNDRFFAVRPEGSVSTLKIQRTERGDSAVYLCASSLEVARDQYFGAGTRLSVL.

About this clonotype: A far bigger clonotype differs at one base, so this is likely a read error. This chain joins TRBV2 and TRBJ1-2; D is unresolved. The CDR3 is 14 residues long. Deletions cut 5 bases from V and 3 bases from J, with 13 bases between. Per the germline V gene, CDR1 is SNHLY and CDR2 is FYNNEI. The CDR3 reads CASSYVLADYGYTF. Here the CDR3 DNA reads TGTGCCAGCAGTTACGTACTGGCCGACTATGGCTACACCTTC.

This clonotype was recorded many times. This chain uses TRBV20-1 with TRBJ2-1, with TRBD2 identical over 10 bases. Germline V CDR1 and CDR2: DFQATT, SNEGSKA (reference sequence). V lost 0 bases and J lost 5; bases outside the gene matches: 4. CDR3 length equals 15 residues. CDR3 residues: CSARDSLAGDNEQFF. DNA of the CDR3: TGCAGTGCTAGAGATTCCCTAGCGGGAGACAATGAGCAGTTCTTC.

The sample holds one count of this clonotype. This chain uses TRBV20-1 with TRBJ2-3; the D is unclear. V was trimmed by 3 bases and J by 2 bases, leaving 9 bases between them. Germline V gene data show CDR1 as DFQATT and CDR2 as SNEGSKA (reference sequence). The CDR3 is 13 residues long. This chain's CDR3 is CSASASPTDTQYF. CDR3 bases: TGCAGTGCTAGCGCCTCCCCCACAGATACGCAGTATTTT.

The CDR3 DNA sequence: TGTGCCAGTAGTACACAGGGAGCCTACGAGCAGTACTTC. Its protein is CASSTQGAYEQYF. The J gene is TRBJ2-7, the V gene TRBV19; the D gene is possibly TRBD1 (6 bases). Trimming removed 4 bases from V and 2 bases from J, with 9 bases in between. Germline-derived CDR1 and CDR2 are LNHDA and SQIVND (reference sequence). This CDR3 has 13 residues.

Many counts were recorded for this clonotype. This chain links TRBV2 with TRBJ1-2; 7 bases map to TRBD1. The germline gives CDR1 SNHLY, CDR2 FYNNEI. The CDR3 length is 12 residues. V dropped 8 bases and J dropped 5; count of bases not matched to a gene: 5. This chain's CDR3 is CASSGQRYGYTF. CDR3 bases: TGTGCCAGCTCGGGACAGCGATATGGCTACACCTTC.

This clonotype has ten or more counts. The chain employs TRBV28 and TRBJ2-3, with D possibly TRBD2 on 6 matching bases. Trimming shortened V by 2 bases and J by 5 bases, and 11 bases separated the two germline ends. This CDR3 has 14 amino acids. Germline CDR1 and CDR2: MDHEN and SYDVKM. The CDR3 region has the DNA TGTGCCAGCAGTTTAGGCGGGGCGAGAGATACGCAGTATTTT. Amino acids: CASSLGGARDTQYF.

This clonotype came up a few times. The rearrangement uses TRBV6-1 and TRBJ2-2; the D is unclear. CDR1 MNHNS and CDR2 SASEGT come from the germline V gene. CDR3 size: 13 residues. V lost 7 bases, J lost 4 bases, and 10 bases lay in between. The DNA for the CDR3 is TGTGCCAGCACACTCTCTGGCACCGGGGAGCTGTTTTTT. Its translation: CASTLSGTGELFF.

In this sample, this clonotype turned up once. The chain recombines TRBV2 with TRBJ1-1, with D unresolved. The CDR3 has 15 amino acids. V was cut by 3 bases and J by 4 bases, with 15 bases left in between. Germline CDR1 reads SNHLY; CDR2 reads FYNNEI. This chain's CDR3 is CASSDKRESSTEAFF. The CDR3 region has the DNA TGTGCCAGCAGTGATAAAAGGGAGTCCAGCACTGAAGCTTTCTTT.

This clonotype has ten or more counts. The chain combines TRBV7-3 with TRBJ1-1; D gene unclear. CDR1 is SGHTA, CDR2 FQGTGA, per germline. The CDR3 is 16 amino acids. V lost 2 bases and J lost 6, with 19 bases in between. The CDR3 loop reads CASSLRSATLEAEAFF. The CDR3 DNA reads TGTGCCAGCAGCTTACGTTCTGCGACCCTAGAAGCTGAAGCTTTCTTT. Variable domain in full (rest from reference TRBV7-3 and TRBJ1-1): GAGVSQTPSNKVTEKGKYVELRCDPISGHTALYWYRQSLGQGPEFLIYFQGTGAADDSGLPNDRFFAVRPEGSVSTLKIQRTERGDSAVYLCASSLRSATLEAEAFFGQGTRLTVV.

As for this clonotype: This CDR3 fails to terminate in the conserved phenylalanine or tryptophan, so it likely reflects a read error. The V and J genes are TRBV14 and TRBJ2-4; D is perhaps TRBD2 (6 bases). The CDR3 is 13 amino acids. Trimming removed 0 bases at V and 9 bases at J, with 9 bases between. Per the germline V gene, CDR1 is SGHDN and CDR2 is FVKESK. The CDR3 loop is CASSQDRGFIQYL. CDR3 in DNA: TGTGCCAGCAGCCAAGATCGGGGGTTCATTCAGTACTTA.